Below, 5 T cell receptor beta chains from the same sample are listed, as sequenced in a study of OX40 agonist ivuxolimab in advanced cancers. Only in-frame clones appear in the TCRdb table, and some are missing; sequencing was by immunoSEQ multiplex PCR. The table lists 70,000 to 100,000 clones, 86% of them singletons, with about 1.9% in the top ten. The starting material was CD4+ or CD8+ T cells sorted from blood, obtained in a trial of the OX40 agonist ivuxolimab. These receptor sequences come from an adult with an advanced solid tumor such as melanoma, head and neck, liver or kidney cancer.

CDR3: CSANWESGYTF. For the CDR3, the DNA is TGCAGTGCTAACTGGGAGTCTGGCTACACCTTC. The genes are TRBV20-1 and TRBJ1-2; D is ambiguous. V lost 4 bases to trimming and J lost 7 bases, with 10 bases between them. Germline values: CDR1 DFQATT, CDR2 SNEGSKA (reference sequence). The CDR3 sequence is 11 residues long.

The J gene is TRBJ2-7, the V gene TRBV6-6; D tentatively reads TRBD1 or TRBD2 (5 bases each). Trimming shortened V by 8 bases and J by 5 bases, and 10 bases separated the two germline ends. The CDR3 has 11 amino acids. Germline CDR1 is MNHNY and CDR2 is SVGAGI (reference sequence). The CDR3 loop reads CASRWGNEQYF. CDR3 bases: TGTGCCAGCCGCTGGGGGAACGAGCAGTACTTC.

This chain connects TRBV5-5 to TRBJ1-1; TRBD1 might be the D (5 bases). V gave up 5 bases and J gave up 5 bases, with 13 bases separating them. This CDR3 contains 13 residues. Germline V gene lookup returns CDR1 SGHKS and CDR2 YYEKEE (reference sequence). DNA for the CDR3: TGTGCCAGCAGTGTGGGGGTTGGAACTGAAGCTTTCTTT. Translation gives CASSVGVGTEAFF.

The chain has TRBV7-2 and TRBJ1-2; maybe TRBD1 (6 bases). The CDR3 sequence is 15 residues long. V was shortened by 5 bases and J by 0 bases, with 13 bases between the two germline ends. The germline V gene has CDR1 SGHTA and CDR2 FQGNSA. The CDR3 is CASSPFRGTNYGYTF. Written as DNA, the CDR3 is TGTGCCAGCAGCCCCTTCAGGGGCACTAACTATGGCTACACCTTC.

CDR3 region: CASSRVPTGELFF. The CDR3 DNA follows: TGTGCCAGTAGCAGGGTCCCCACCGGGGAGCTGTTTTTT. The chain couples TRBV19 to TRBJ2-2; D is perhaps TRBD1 (5 bases). Trimming pared 6 bases from V and 4 bases from J, leaving 9 bases between. CDR1 is LNHDA and CDR2 is SQIVND in the germline V gene (reference sequence). The CDR3 loop spans 13 amino acids.